This T cell receptor (beta chain) emerged from a study of blood T cells in healthy people across ages. A second PCR, run for about 7 to 11 cycles, used a sample-barcoded 5' primer plus a J-beta primer mix. All samples gave at least 2.5 million CDR3-containing paired-end reads. TCRdb reprocessed the 5' RACE reads via MiXCR and lists one record per CDR3 protein. Among more than 650,000 distinct CDR3 sequences, approximately 55% were seen once, and the ten largest hold approximately 40%. The sample holds a few counts of this clonotype. V trimming: 5 bases; J trimming: 9 bases; junction bases outside the gene matches: 7. The CDR3 contains 15 residues. CDR1 is MNHEY, CDR2 SVGEGT, per germline. Healthy individuals of Caucasian origin from Russia, aged about 6 to 90, served as donors.

Sequencing was done on a sample of blood. This receptor was identified in a man older than 75 in good health. The chain joins TRBV6-2 or TRBV6-3 to TRBJ2-1, with TRBD2 matching 13 bases. CDR3 sequence (DNA): TGTGCCAGCAGTCCTACTAGCGGGAGGGCCGGTGAGCAGTTCTTC. It specifies CASSPTSGRAGEQFF.